This TCR beta chain was profiled in a study of graft-versus-host responses after intestinal transplantation. V was pared by 10 bases and J by 3 bases, with 7 bases of the junction left unmatched. The CDR3 loop spans 13 amino acids. From germline, CDR1 is SNHLY and CDR2 FYNNEI. Only in-frame clones appear in the TCRdb table, and some are missing; sequencing was by immunoSEQ multiplex PCR. There are roughly 81,000 clones in the sample; roughly 80% occur only once, and 0.75% to 0.85% lies in the top ten. This clone showed up just a few times. Its specificity is not known. The chain combines TRBV2 with TRBJ2-7; TRBD2 matches at 9 bases. This sample comprised unstimulated CD4+ T cells sorted from spleen or lymph node cells, obtained before intestinal transplant. The receptor was isolated from a human donor who received an intestinal transplant. For the CDR3, the DNA is TGTGCCACCGCGGGAGGGATACTCTACGAGCAGTACTTC. Residues: CATAGGILYEQYF.